Listed here are 29 T cell receptor beta chains from one sample, sequenced in a study of T cell responses to AZD1222 COVID-19 vaccine. The data were produced by immunoSEQ multiplex PCR, yet TCRdb's version contains in-frame clones alone and is incomplete. The table lists roughly 130,000 clones, approximately 94% of them singletons. This specimen was peripheral blood, taken on day 0 of AZD1222 vaccination. These receptors were collected from an adult in good health.

The rearrangement joins TRBV30 to TRBJ1-6; possibly TRBD1 for D (5 bases). The CDR3 is 14 residues long. Trimming shortened V by 1 base and J by 10 bases, and 14 bases separated the two germline ends. Germline V gene lookup returns CDR1 GTSNPN and CDR2 SVGIG (reference sequence). The CDR3, as DNA: TGTGCCTGGAGTGCCGAAACAGGTCGATCACCCCTCCACTTT. Translation gives CAWSAETGRSPLHF.

The chain has TRBV7-2 and TRBJ2-3, with 7 nucleotides matching TRBD2. V shed 1 base, J shed 2 bases, and the junction held 9 bases outside the gene matches. CDR3 length: 17 amino acids. Germline V gene lookup returns CDR1 SGHTA and CDR2 FQGNSA. The CDR3 is CASSLGSSSGNTDTQYF. The CDR3 DNA sequence: TGTGCCAGCAGCTTAGGTAGTTCTAGCGGTAACACAGATACGCAGTATTTT.

V gene TRBV6-5 combines with J gene TRBJ1-1; D not certain. The CDR3 has 13 residues. Deletions cut 6 bases from V and 5 bases from J, with 13 bases between. Germline V CDR1 and CDR2: MNHEY, SVGAGI. Written as DNA, the CDR3 is TGTGCCAGCAGCCTTGTGTCGTTGACTGAAGCTTTCTTT. It encodes CASSLVSLTEAFF.

The CDR3 DNA sequence: TGCGCCAGCAGCCAACTTACAGGGGTTCCCTACGAGCAGTACTTC. Protein: CASSQLTGVPYEQYF. The chain carries TRBV4-1 and TRBJ2-7; 7 bases align to TRBD1. The CDR3 is 15 amino acids. Losses at the gene ends were 2 bases for V and 2 bases for J; bases not matched to a gene: 6. Per the germline V gene, CDR1 is MGHRA and CDR2 is YSYEKL.

The chain couples TRBV3-1 (or the pseudogene TRBV3-2) to TRBJ2-1; 10 nucleotides match TRBD2. V lost 4 bases, J lost 2 bases, and 8 bases stayed unmatched. Per the germline V gene, CDR1 is LGHDT and CDR2 is YNNKEL (reference sequence). The CDR3 is 17 amino acids. This CDR3 reads CASSLPYSGRTYNEQFF. CDR3 nucleotide sequence: TGTGCCAGCAGCCTACCGTATAGCGGGAGGACCTACAATGAGCAGTTCTTC.

The chain uses TRBV5-1 and TRBJ2-7; possibly TRBD2 for D (5 bases). This CDR3 contains 15 residues. V gave up 2 bases and J gave up 0 bases, with 12 bases separating them. CDR1 is SGHRS and CDR2 is YFSETQ in the germline V gene. CDR3: CASSFTLGSSYEQYF. DNA for the CDR3: TGCGCCAGCAGCTTCACGTTAGGGAGCTCCTACGAGCAGTACTTC. The full variable domain, completed using reference TRBV5-1 and TRBJ2-7, is KAGVTQTPRYLIKTRGQQVTLSCSPISGHRSVSWYQQTPGQGLQFLFEYFSETQRNKGNFPGRFSGRQFSNSRSEMNVSTLELGDSALYLCASSFTLGSSYEQYFGPGTRLTVT.

This chain links TRBV7-9 with TRBJ1-2; 7 positions match TRBD1. Trimming at V came to 1 base and at J to 3 bases, leaving 17 bases not matched to a gene. CDR1 and CDR2 from the germline V gene are SEHNR and FQNEAQ (reference sequence). This CDR3 region has 19 residues. As DNA, the CDR3 is TGTGCCAGCAGCTTAGGTCACAAGGCACAGGGGCGAGGGGACTATGGCTACACCTTC. This encodes CASSLGHKAQGRGDYGYTF.

V gene TRBV19 combines with J gene TRBJ2-1; the D gene is possibly TRBD2 (6 bases). Trimming shortened V by 7 bases and J by 12 bases, and 22 bases separated the two germline ends. There are 14 residues in the CDR3. CDR1 and CDR2 from the germline V gene are LNHDA and SQIVND (reference sequence). The CDR3 loop reads CASTPGGASDAQFF. The CDR3 DNA sequence: TGTGCCAGTACCCCCGGAGGGGCCTCTGACGCGCAGTTCTTC.

This clone was seen once. The V gene is TRBV15, the J gene TRBJ1-4, with D unresolved. Trimming cost V 0 bases and J 1 base, with 15 bases left between them. This CDR3 has 18 amino acids. Germline V CDR1 and CDR2: LNHNV, YYDKDF (reference sequence). CDR3 protein: CATSRDSPGAITNEKLFF. The CDR3 nucleotides are TGTGCCACCAGCAGAGATAGCCCCGGTGCAATAACTAATGAAAAACTGTTTTTT.

Turning to this clone: Other DNA sequences in this sample translate to the same CDR3. J is TRBJ2-2 and V is TRBV25-1; D not resolved. This CDR3 region has 13 residues. V was trimmed by 2 bases and J by 3 bases, leaving 4 bases between them. Germline V lookup: CDR1 MGHDK, CDR2 SYGVNS. The DNA of the CDR3 is TGTGCCAGCAGTGAACAATACACCGGGGAGCTGTTTTTT. Translated: CASSEQYTGELFF.

Here the CDR3 reads CASSRDWKPYSNQPQHF. The CDR3 coding sequence is TGTGCCAGCAGCCGAGACTGGAAACCCTATAGCAATCAGCCCCAGCATTTT. The V call is TRBV7-7, the J call TRBJ1-5, with D hard to call. With 5 bases removed from V and 0 bases from J, the gap between germline ends came to 17 bases. The CDR3 sequence is 17 residues long. The germline gives CDR1 SSHAT, CDR2 FNYEAQ (reference sequence).

J is TRBJ2-1 and V is TRBV5-6, with TRBD2 matching 15 bases. In germline, CDR1 is SGHDT, CDR2 YYEEEE. V lost 3 bases, J lost 4 bases, and 5 bases stayed unmatched. The CDR3 has 17 residues. The CDR3 sequence is CASSWGTSGRSYNEQFF. CDR3 DNA: TGTGCCAGCAGCTGGGGGACTAGCGGGAGGTCTTACAATGAGCAGTTCTTC.

The chain has TRBV7-2 and TRBJ2-2; D is unclear. CDR3 length: 10 amino acids. The V gene's germline CDR1 is SGHTA and CDR2 FQGNSA. Trimming removed 11 bases at V and 5 bases at J, with 6 bases between. DNA for the CDR3: TGTGCCCTCCCTACCGGGGAGCTGTTTTTT. It is translated as CALPTGELFF. Full variable domain (outside the CDR3, taken from reference TRBV7-2 and TRBJ2-2): GAGVSQSPSNKVTEKGKDVELRCDPISGHTALYWYRQSLGQGLEFLIYFQGNSAPDKSGLPSDRFSAERTGGSVSTLTIQRTQQEDSAVYLCALPTGELFFGEGSRLTVL.

V usage is TRBV6-5 and J usage is TRBJ1-5; D remains unclear. Germline-derived CDR1 and CDR2 are MNHEY and SVGAGI. The CDR3 runs 14 residues. Trimming removed 6 bases at V and 4 bases at J, with 13 bases between. The chain's CDR3 is CASRGFPPNQPQHF. As DNA, the CDR3 is TGTGCCAGCAGGGGATTCCCCCCAAATCAGCCCCAGCATTTT.

The genes are TRBV18 and TRBJ1-2; a possible D gene is TRBD1 (5 bases). The CDR3 is made up of 14 amino acids. Trimming removed 3 bases at V and 8 bases at J, with 16 bases between. CDR1 is KGHSH, CDR2 LQKENI, per germline. The CDR3 is CASSPKDKLGGYTF. CDR3 coding DNA: TGTGCCAGCTCACCTAAGGACAAACTGGGGGGCTACACCTTC.

The chain joins TRBV11-3 to TRBJ2-5, with D maybe TRBD1 (5 bases). Germline-derived CDR1 and CDR2 are SGHNT and YENEEA. Trimming removed 0 bases at V and 4 bases at J, with 18 bases between. The CDR3 length is 17 residues. The CDR3 nucleotides read TGTGCCAGCAGCTTAGAGTTAAGGCAGGGTAGACGAGAGACCCAGTACTTC. Translated, it gives CASSLELRQGRRETQYF.

J is TRBJ1-3 and V is TRBV9; 10 nucleotides align to TRBD1. With V trimmed by 3 bases and J by 0 bases, 6 bases remained unmatched. The CDR3 is 17 amino acids. Per the germline V gene, CDR1 is SGDLS and CDR2 is YYNGEE. CDR3 sequence reads: CASSEGTGAFSGNTIYF. The CDR3 region has the DNA TGTGCCAGCAGCGAGGGGACAGGGGCCTTCTCTGGAAACACCATATATTTT.

The genes are TRBV4-1 and TRBJ2-7; 8 nucleotides line up with TRBD1. CDR1 MGHRA and CDR2 YSYEKL come from the germline V gene. V shed 5 bases and J 5 bases; nucleotides not matched to a gene: 5. The CDR3 consists of 13 residues. CDR3 amino acids: CASSSGGKNEQYF. The DNA for the CDR3 is TGCGCCAGCAGCTCAGGGGGCAAGAACGAGCAGTACTTC.

The rearrangement joins TRBV18 to TRBJ1-1; D unresolved. V shed 6 bases and J shed 1 base, with 18 bases lying between them. Germline lookup yields CDR1 KGHSH and CDR2 LQKENI. CDR3 size: 16 residues. The CDR3, as DNA: TGTGCCAGCTCCCCGGAGAATCGGGTGAAGAACACTGAAGCTTTCTTT. The encoded protein is CASSPENRVKNTEAFF.

The rearrangement joins TRBV6-5 to TRBJ2-7, with 7 bases aligning to TRBD2. V trimming: 10 bases; J trimming: 8 bases; junction bases outside the gene matches: 14. Looked up from germline, CDR1 is MNHEY and CDR2 is SVGAGI. This CDR3 is 13 amino acids long. CDR3 bases: TGTGCCACCCAAGAGAGCGGGGCAAGGAAGCAGTACTTC. It codes for CATQESGARKQYF.

The chain employs TRBV30 and TRBJ2-5; 13 nucleotides line up with TRBD2. CDR1 is GTSNPN and CDR2 is SVGIG in the germline V gene (reference sequence). The trim removed 3 bases at V and 1 base at J, leaving 5 bases unmatched. The length of the CDR3 is 16 residues. CDR3 bases: TGTGCCTGGAGGCCGGGACTAGCGGGACTCCAAGAGACCCAGTACTTC. The encoded protein is CAWRPGLAGLQETQYF.

This clone has a handful of counts. This chain uses TRBV7-6 with TRBJ1-1; 7 nucleotides match TRBD1. The germline gives CDR1 SGHVS, CDR2 FNYEAQ. The CDR3 extends over 14 amino acids. J gave up 0 bases and V 5 bases, and 3 bases lay outside the gene matches. CDR3 region: CASSLGQLNTEAFF. The CDR3 nucleotides read TGTGCCAGCAGCCTGGGACAGTTGAACACTGAAGCTTTCTTT.

The genes are TRBV5-4 and TRBJ1-2, with TRBD1 as a possible D gene (5 bases). This CDR3 has 15 amino acids. Germline V CDR1 and CDR2: SGHNT, YYREEE (reference sequence). V was clipped by 5 bases and J by 2 bases, with 16 bases between them. Here the CDR3 DNA reads TGTGCCAGCAGTCCCGAGGGGCTTTTAAACTATGGCTACACCTTC. The encoded protein is CASSPEGLLNYGYTF.

J is TRBJ1-4 and V is TRBV7-9, with D perhaps matching TRBD1 (5 bases). Looked up from germline, CDR1 is SEHNR and CDR2 is FQNEAQ (reference sequence). The CDR3 is made up of 13 amino acids. V was pared by 11 bases and J by 7 bases, with 17 bases between. The CDR3 DNA follows: TGTGCCGGGGCTCGGGGGGACGGTGAAAAACTGTTTTTT. Amino acid sequence: CAGARGDGEKLFF.

The J gene is TRBJ2-3, the V gene TRBV21-1. TRBV21-1 is classified as a pseudogene. The CDR3 has 14 residues. In nucleotides, the CDR3 is TGTGCCAGCACCCAGTGGGGGGCAACAGATACGCAGTATTTT. Protein: CASTQWGATDTQYF.

The rearrangement joins TRBV19 to TRBJ1-1; TRBD1 matches at 8 bases. This CDR3 comprises 14 residues. Trimming took 3 bases from V and 4 from J; bases not matched to a gene: 4. Germline values: CDR1 LNHDA, CDR2 SQIVND (reference sequence). The CDR3 protein is CASSMGTGSTEAFF. The DNA for the CDR3 is TGTGCCAGTAGTATGGGGACAGGTAGCACTGAAGCTTTCTTT.

DNA of the CDR3: TGTGCCAGCAGCTTTCCGGGACAGGGGAACACCGGGGAGCTGTTTTTT. Amino acid sequence: CASSFPGQGNTGELFF. This chain connects TRBV11-2 to TRBJ2-2; 9 bases line up with TRBD1. Germline V lookup: CDR1 SGHAT, CDR2 FQNNGV. The CDR3 is made up of 16 amino acids. Trimming took 3 bases from V and 1 from J; bases not matched to a gene: 3. Combining the CDR3 with reference TRBV11-2 and TRBJ2-2 gives the whole variable domain EAGVAQSPRYKIIEKRQSVAFWCNPISGHATLYWYQQILGQGPKLLIQFQNNGVVDDSQLPKDRFSAERLKGVDSTLKIQPAKLEDSAVYLCASSFPGQGNTGELFFGEGSRLTVL.

Regarding this clone: The sample carries other DNA sequences with the same CDR3. The chain combines TRBV30 with TRBJ2-1; no clear D gene. Germline V CDR1 and CDR2: GTSNPN, SVGIG (reference sequence). Deletions cut 0 bases from V and 7 bases from J, with 4 bases between. CDR3 size: 11 residues. Here the CDR3 reads CAWSVRNEQFF. In nucleotides, the CDR3 is TGTGCCTGGAGTGTACGGAATGAGCAGTTCTTC.

The J gene is TRBJ1-2, the V gene TRBV15, with D tentatively TRBD1 (6 bases). The CDR3 contains 13 residues. Germline CDR1 is LNHNV and CDR2 is YYDKDF (reference sequence). Trimming stripped 5 bases from V and 6 bases from J, with 13 bases between. The CDR3 sequence: CATSRKGGNGYTF. In DNA, the CDR3 is TGTGCCACCAGCCGGAAGGGGGGAAATGGCTACACCTTC.